This T cell receptor beta chain derives from a study of Ad26.COV2.S vaccination and SARS-CoV-2 variants. Study summary: As a participant in COV1001, the donor was in the Ad26.COV2.S trial arm.

V was clipped by 4 bases and J by 4 bases, with 13 bases between them. Per the germline V gene, CDR1 is LNHDA and CDR2 is SQIVND (reference sequence). The CDR3 sequence is 14 residues long. Treatment reported: around 19 received Ad26.COV2.S at low or high dose, single or two shots; 5 received placebo; per-sample allocation not given. Samples came from day 63 after the first vaccine or placebo injection. This adult donor, from Boston, was 18-55 years old. This clone came up once. TCRdb's copy holds only in-frame clones and misses some; the assay was immunoSEQ multiplex PCR. In the table there are around 340,000 clones, 88% of which are singletons.

This sample comprised peripheral blood, obtained in a trial of Ad26.COV2.S vaccine versus placebo. This receptor was obtained from a person aged 18-60 years who received the Ad26.COV2.S COVID-19 vaccine or a placebo. The J gene is TRBJ1-1, the V gene TRBV19; D might be TRBD1 (6 bases). CDR3 amino acids: CASSTYREATEAFF. Here the CDR3 DNA reads TGTGCCAGTAGTACTTACAGGGAGGCCACTGAAGCTTTCTTT.